The present T cell receptor (beta chain) was sequenced within a study of blood T cells in healthy people across ages. Primers used in a second PCR of roughly 6 to 11 cycles were a sample-barcoded 5' primer and a J-beta primer mix. MiXCR, run by TCRdb on the 5' RACE reads, gives a single entry per CDR3 protein. The data contain 1.5 million to 2 million distinct CDR3 sequences, more than 35% of them singletons. The CDR3 runs to 17 residues. Overall study findings and caveats: Donors of long life had a larger count of naive CD4+ cells and greater diversity than aged donors.

With respect to this clonotype: As yet, its antigen is unknown.

This chain joins TRBV21-1 and TRBJ2-3; TRBD2 reflects the table's D call only, with no check against the DNA. TRBV21-1 has pseudogene status. The TCR comes from a human donor in good health. The sequenced material came from blood. CDR3: CASSKVDRTSGGDTQYF. The CDR3 nucleotides read TGTGCCAGCAGCAAAGTGGATCGGACTAGCGGGGGGGATACGCAGTATTTT.